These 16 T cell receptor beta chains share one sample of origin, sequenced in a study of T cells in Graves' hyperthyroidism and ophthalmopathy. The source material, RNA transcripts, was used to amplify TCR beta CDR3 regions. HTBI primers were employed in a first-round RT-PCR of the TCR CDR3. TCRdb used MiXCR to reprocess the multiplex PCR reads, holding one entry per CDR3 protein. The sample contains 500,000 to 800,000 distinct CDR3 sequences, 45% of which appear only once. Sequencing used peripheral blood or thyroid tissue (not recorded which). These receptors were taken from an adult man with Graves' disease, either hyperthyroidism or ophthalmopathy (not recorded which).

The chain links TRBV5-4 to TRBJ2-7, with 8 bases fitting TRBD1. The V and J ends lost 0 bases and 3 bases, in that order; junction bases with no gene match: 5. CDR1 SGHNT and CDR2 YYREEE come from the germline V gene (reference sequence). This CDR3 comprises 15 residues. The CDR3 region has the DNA TGTGCCAGCAGCTTGGATCCAGGGGGCTTCTACGAGCAGTACTTC. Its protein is CASSLDPGGFYEQYF.

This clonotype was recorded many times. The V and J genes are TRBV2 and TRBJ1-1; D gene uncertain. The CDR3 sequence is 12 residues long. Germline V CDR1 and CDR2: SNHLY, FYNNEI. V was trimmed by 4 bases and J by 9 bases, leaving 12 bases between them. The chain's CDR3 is CASSVRADKAFF. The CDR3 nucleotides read TGTGCCAGCAGTGTGAGGGCAGATAAAGCTTTCTTT.

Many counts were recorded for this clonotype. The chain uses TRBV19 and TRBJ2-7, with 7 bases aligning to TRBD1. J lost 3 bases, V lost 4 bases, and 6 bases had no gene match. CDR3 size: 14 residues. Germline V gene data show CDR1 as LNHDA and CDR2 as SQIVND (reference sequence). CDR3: CASSTYRGYYEQYF. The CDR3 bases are TGTGCCAGTAGTACCTACAGGGGATACTACGAGCAGTACTTC.

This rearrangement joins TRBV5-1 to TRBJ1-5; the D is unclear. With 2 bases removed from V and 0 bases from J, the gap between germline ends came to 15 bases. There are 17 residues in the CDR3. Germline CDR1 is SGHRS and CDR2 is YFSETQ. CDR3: CASSLLSREDSNQPQHF. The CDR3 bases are TGCGCCAGCAGCTTATTGTCTCGGGAAGATAGCAATCAGCCCCAGCATTTT.

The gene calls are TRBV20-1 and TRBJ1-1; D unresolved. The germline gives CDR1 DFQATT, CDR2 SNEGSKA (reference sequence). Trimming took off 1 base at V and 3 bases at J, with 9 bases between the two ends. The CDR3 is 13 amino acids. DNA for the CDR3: TGCAGTGCTAGAGCTAGTCCGGACACTGAAGCTTTCTTT. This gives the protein CSARASPDTEAFF.

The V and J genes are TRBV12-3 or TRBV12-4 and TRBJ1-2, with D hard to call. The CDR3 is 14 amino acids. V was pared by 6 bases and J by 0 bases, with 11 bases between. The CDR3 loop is CASSPLSANYGYTF. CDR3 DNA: TGTGCCAGCAGCCCACTCAGCGCTAACTATGGCTACACCTTC.

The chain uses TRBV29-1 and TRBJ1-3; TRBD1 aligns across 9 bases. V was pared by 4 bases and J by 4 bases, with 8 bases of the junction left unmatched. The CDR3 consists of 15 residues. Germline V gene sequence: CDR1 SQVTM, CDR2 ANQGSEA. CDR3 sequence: CSVAGQGRTGNTIYF. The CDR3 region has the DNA TGCAGCGTTGCCGGACAGGGGCGCACAGGAAACACCATATATTTT.

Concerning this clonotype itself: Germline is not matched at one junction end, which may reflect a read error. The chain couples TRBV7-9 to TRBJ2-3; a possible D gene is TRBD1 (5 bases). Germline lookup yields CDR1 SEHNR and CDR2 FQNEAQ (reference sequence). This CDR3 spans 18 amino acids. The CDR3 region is CASSLWPDSESSTGTQYF. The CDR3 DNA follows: TGTGCCAGCAGCTTATGGCCCGACAGCGAGAGTAGCACAGGTACGCAGTATTTT.

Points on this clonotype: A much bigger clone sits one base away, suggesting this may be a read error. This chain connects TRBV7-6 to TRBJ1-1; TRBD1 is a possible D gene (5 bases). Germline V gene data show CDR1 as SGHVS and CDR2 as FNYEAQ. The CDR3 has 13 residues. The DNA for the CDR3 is TGTGCCAGCAGCACCACCGGGACCGCTGAAGCTTCCTTT. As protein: CASSTTGTAEASF.

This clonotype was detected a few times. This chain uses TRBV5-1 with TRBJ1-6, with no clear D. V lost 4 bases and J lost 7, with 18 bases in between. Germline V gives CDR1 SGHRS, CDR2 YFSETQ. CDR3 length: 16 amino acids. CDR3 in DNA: TGCGCCAGCAGCCCCAGAGAGGGAGGGTCGAATTCACCCCTCCACTTT. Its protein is CASSPREGGSNSPLHF.

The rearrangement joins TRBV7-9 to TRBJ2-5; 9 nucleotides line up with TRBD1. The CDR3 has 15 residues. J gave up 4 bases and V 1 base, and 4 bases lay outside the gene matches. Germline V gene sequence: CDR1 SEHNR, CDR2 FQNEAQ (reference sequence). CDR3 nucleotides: TGTGCCAGCAGCTTAGATGGGACAGGGCCAGAGACCCAGTACTTC. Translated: CASSLDGTGPETQYF. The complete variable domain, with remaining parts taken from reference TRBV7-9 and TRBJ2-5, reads DTGVSQNPRHKITKRGQNVTFRCDPISEHNRLYWYRQTLGQGPEFLTYFQNEAQLEKSRLLSDRFSAERPKGSFSTLEIQRTEQGDSAMYLCASSLDGTGPETQYFGPGTRLLVL.

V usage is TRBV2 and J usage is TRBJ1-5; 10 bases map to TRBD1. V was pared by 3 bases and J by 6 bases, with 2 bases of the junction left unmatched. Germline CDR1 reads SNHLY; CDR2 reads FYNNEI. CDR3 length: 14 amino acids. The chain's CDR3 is CASSDGQGVQPQHF. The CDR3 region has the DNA TGTGCCAGCAGTGACGGACAGGGGGTTCAGCCCCAGCATTTT. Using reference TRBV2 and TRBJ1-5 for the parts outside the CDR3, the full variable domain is EPEVTQTPSHQVTQMGQEVILRCVPISNHLYFYWYRQILGQKVEFLVSFYNNEISEKSEIFDDQFSVERPDGSNFTLKIRSTKLEDSAMYFCASSDGQGVQPQHFGDGTRLSIL.

CDR3 residues: CASSEPHRSYGYTF. In nucleotides, the CDR3 is TGTGCCAGCAGTGAGCCTCACAGGAGCTATGGCTACACCTTC. The chain recombines TRBV25-1 with TRBJ1-2; possible D gene TRBD1, 5 bases. The CDR3 contains 14 residues. CDR1 and CDR2 from the germline V gene are MGHDK and SYGVNS. V was cut by 3 bases and J by 4 bases, with 12 bases left in between.

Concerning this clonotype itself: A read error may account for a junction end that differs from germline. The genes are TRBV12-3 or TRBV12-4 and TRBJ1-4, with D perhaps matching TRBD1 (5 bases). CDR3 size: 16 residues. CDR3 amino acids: CASSQDWDDTLRKLFF. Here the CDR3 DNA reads TGCGCCAGCAGCCAAGATTGGGACGACACCCTCAGAAAACTGTTTTTT.

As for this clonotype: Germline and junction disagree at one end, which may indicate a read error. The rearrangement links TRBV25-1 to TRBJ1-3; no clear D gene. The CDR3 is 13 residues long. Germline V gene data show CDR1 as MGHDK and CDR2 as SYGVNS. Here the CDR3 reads CACSANGPNTIYF. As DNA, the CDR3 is TGTGCCTGCAGTGCCAATGGACCGAACACCATATATTTT.

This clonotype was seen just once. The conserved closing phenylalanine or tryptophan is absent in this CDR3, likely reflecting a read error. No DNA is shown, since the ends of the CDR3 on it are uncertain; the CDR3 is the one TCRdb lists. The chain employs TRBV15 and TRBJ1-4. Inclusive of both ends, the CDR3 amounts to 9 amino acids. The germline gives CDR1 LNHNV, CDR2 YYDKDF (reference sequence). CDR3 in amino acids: CARRGGAFY.